Presented here are 13 T cell receptor beta chains from one specimen sequenced in a study of T cell responses to AZD1222 COVID-19 vaccine. Clones were sequenced by immunoSEQ multiplex PCR, and TCRdb holds only the in-frame ones, with some missing. The sample gives roughly 50,000 clones, just over 85% of which show up once; 6% to 7% is in the top ten. The source was peripheral blood, collected 28 days after the second AZD1222 dose. These receptors were taken from an adult who received the AZD1222 COVID-19 vaccine.

The rearrangement uses TRBV10-3 and TRBJ2-5; 11 nucleotides line up with TRBD2. The CDR3 consists of 15 residues. V shed 4 bases, J shed 1 base, and the junction held 2 bases outside the gene matches. Germline V gene data show CDR1 as ENHRY and CDR2 as SYGVKD. CDR3 sequence reads: CAISGLAGGQETQYF. Here the CDR3 DNA reads TGTGCCATCAGTGGGCTAGCGGGGGGCCAAGAGACCCAGTACTTC.

The chain couples TRBV7-6 to TRBJ2-3; maybe TRBD2 (5 bases). Between the trimmed V and J ends, which lost 3 bases and 3 bases, there was a span of 10 bases. The CDR3 extends over 14 amino acids. Germline assignment: CDR1 SGHVS and CDR2 FNYEAQ. The DNA for the CDR3 is TGTGCCAGCAGCTTCGAGGGAATTACAGATACGCAGTATTTT. Protein product: CASSFEGITDTQYF.

In DNA form, the CDR3 reads TGTGCCAGCAGCCACAGGAACACTGAAGCTTTCTTT. Translated: CASSHRNTEAFF. The V gene is TRBV5-6, the J gene TRBJ1-1; no clear D. Germline V gene data show CDR1 as SGHDT and CDR2 as YYEEEE. V lost 4 bases to trimming and J lost 1 base, with 5 bases between them. This CDR3 contains 12 residues.

V usage is TRBV5-6 and J usage is TRBJ2-7, with 9 nucleotides matching TRBD2. This CDR3 comprises 16 residues. With V trimmed by 1 base and J by 3 bases, 8 bases remained unmatched. The germline V gene encodes CDR1 SGHDT and CDR2 YYEEEE. CDR3 loop: CASSLSFGLARYEQYF. DNA for the CDR3: TGTGCCAGCAGCTTGAGTTTCGGACTAGCGCGCTACGAGCAGTACTTC.

The chain combines TRBV5-8 with TRBJ2-3, with a tentative D call TRBD1 (6 bases). The CDR3 is 17 residues long. Trimming left V 4 bases short and J 5 bases short, with 23 bases between. Germline CDR1 reads SGHTS; CDR2 reads YDEGEE. In DNA, the CDR3 is TGTGCCAGCAGCCAAACCTTAGGGGGAACAGAGAGAGATACGCAGTATTTT. Translation: CASSQTLGGTERDTQYF. Variable domain in full (rest from reference TRBV5-8 and TRBJ2-3): EAGVTQSPTHLIKTRGQQATLRCSPISGHTSVYWYQQALGLGLQFLLWYDEGEERNRGNFPPRFSGRQFPNYSSELNVNALELEDSALYLCASSQTLGGTERDTQYFGPGTRLTVL.

V is TRBV15 and J is TRBJ1-5; no firm D call. Germline CDR1 is LNHNV and CDR2 is YYDKDF (reference sequence). This CDR3 is built from 18 residues. The ends were cut back, 0 bases at V and 0 bases at J, with 15 bases in the middle. CDR3 nucleotide sequence: TGTGCCACCAGCAGAGACCGTGAGGGAGAGGGTAGCAATCAGCCCCAGCATTTT. This encodes CATSRDREGEGSNQPQHF.

The V call is TRBV10-3, the J call TRBJ2-5; 12 nucleotides line up with TRBD2. Germline V gene lookup returns CDR1 ENHRY and CDR2 SYGVKD. J lost 5 bases, V lost 3 bases, and 16 bases had no gene match. CDR3 length: 19 residues. The CDR3 loop is CAISERSGTSGSGSETQYF. CDR3 in DNA: TGTGCCATCAGTGAAAGAAGCGGGACTAGCGGGTCGGGTTCCGAGACCCAGTACTTC.

The rearrangement links TRBV11-3 to TRBJ2-7; 8 bases fit TRBD2. Germline assignment: CDR1 SGHNT and CDR2 YENEEA. The CDR3 is 17 residues long. The V segment lost 4 bases and the J segment 2 bases; nucleotides outside the gene matches: 13. The DNA for the CDR3 is TGTGCCAGCAGCTCAGGGAGCGGGAGAGCCGGAACCTACGAGCAGTACTTC. This encodes CASSSGSGRAGTYEQYF.

The V gene is TRBV6-5, the J gene TRBJ1-4; perhaps TRBD1 as D (5 bases). In germline, CDR1 is MNHEY, CDR2 SVGAGI. CDR3 length equals 14 residues. The V end was cut by 6 bases, the J end by 4 bases, with 12 bases between. CDR3 protein: CASRRDGGNEKLFF. CDR3 coding DNA: TGTGCCAGCAGAAGGGACGGCGGTAATGAAAAACTGTTTTTT.

The chain is built from TRBV27 and TRBJ2-1; tentative D call: TRBD2 (5 bases). This CDR3 contains 13 residues. The germline V gene encodes CDR1 MNHEY and CDR2 SMNVEV (reference sequence). Trimming pared 9 bases from V and 5 bases from J, leaving 14 bases between. In DNA, the CDR3 is TGTGCCAGTGGTACTAGGGTTAACAATGAGCAGTTCTTC. Residues: CASGTRVNNEQFF.

This chain joins TRBV5-8 and TRBJ2-1, with 7 bases fitting TRBD2. J was trimmed by 7 bases and V by 4 bases; bases with no gene match: 17. CDR3 size: 17 residues. The germline V gene encodes CDR1 SGHTS and CDR2 YDEGEE. The CDR3 is CASSRRAAAGVGNEQFF. In DNA, the CDR3 is TGTGCCAGCAGCCGACGAGCTGCTGCGGGAGTAGGGAATGAGCAGTTCTTC.

This clone was recorded a few times. This chain links TRBV3-1 (or the pseudogene TRBV3-2) with TRBJ2-2; D is possibly TRBD1 (6 bases). V gave up 3 bases and J gave up 6 bases, with 8 bases separating them. The CDR3 is 13 residues long. Germline assignment: CDR1 LGHDT and CDR2 YNNKEL (reference sequence). CDR3 nucleotides: TGTGCCAGCAGCCACTGGGGGCCCGGGGAGCTGTTTTTT. Amino acid sequence: CASSHWGPGELFF.

The chain has TRBV7-3 and TRBJ2-2; no clear D. Germline V CDR1 and CDR2: SGHTA, FQGTGA. The CDR3 is made up of 13 amino acids. The ends were cut back, 0 bases at V and 6 bases at J, with 5 bases in the middle. The CDR3 here is CASSLTQAGELFF. The CDR3 DNA follows: TGTGCCAGCAGCTTAACGCAGGCCGGGGAGCTGTTTTTT.